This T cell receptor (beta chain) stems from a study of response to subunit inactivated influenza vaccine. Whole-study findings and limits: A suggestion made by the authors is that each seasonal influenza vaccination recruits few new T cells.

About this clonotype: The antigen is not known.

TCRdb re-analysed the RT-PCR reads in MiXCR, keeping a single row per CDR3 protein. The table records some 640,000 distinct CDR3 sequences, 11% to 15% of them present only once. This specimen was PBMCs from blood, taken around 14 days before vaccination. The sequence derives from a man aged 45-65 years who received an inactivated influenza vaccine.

Written as DNA, the CDR3 is TGCAGTGCGCCAGACCGGACAGGGGGCTTTGAAAAACTGTTTTTT. Amino acid sequence: CSAPDRTGGFEKLFF. The chain couples TRBV20-1 to TRBJ1-4, with 11 positions matching TRBD1. Germline V gene sequence: CDR1 DFQATT, CDR2 SNEGSKA (reference sequence). This CDR3 has 15 amino acids. V was clipped by 6 bases and J by 7 bases; unmatched bases: 10.